Below, 32 T cell receptor beta chains from the same sample are listed, as sequenced in a study of cytomegalovirus exposure and HLA in healthy donors. PCR amplification relied on 60 Vbeta primers (plus 13 Jbeta primers). Repertoires were generated with immunoSEQ multiplex PCR, while TCRdb's copy carries only in-frame clones and drops some. Of over 150,000 clones in the sample, roughly 80% were seen once. Sequences were obtained from PBMCs. The receptor source for this set is a boy under 18 in good health and CMV-seronegative.

The count of this clone is one. The rearrangement joins TRBV2 to TRBJ1-4, with TRBD1 matching over 8 bases. CDR1 and CDR2 from the germline V gene are SNHLY and FYNNEI. The CDR3 consists of 14 residues. V shed 6 bases, J shed 7 bases, and the junction held 7 bases outside the gene matches. The CDR3 protein is CASRPTGDSEKLFF. CDR3 bases: TGTGCCAGCAGGCCGACAGGGGACAGTGAAAAACTGTTTTTT.

The J gene is TRBJ1-1, the V gene TRBV4-1, with D perhaps matching TRBD1 (6 bases). The V and J ends lost 1 base and 1 base respectively, with 10 bases between them. CDR3 size: 15 residues. CDR1 and CDR2 from the germline V gene are MGHRA and YSYEKL. The CDR3 loop reads CASSQGSGANTEAFF. The CDR3 DNA reads as TGCGCCAGCAGCCAAGGATCAGGGGCGAACACTGAAGCTTTCTTT.

The rearrangement joins TRBV4-3 to TRBJ2-2; 7 bases agree with TRBD1. The CDR3 has 14 residues. Germline trimming cut 0 bases from V and 6 bases from J; bases unmatched to any gene: 1. Germline V gene data show CDR1 as LGHNA and CDR2 as YSLEER. The CDR3 is CASSQETGPGELFF. The CDR3 DNA reads as TGCGCCAGCAGCCAAGAGACAGGGCCCGGGGAGCTGTTTTTT.

The V and J genes are TRBV6-1 and TRBJ2-7; D may be TRBD2 (5 bases). CDR3 length equals 15 residues. The germline gives CDR1 MNHNS, CDR2 SASEGT. Trimming took off 5 bases at V and 6 bases at J, with 20 bases between the two ends. The CDR3 DNA reads as TGTGCCAGCAGTACTCAGGACGGGATAGGGCTCGAGCAGTACTTC. This encodes CASSTQDGIGLEQYF.

The rearrangement links TRBV30 to TRBJ1-1; 7 nucleotides agree with TRBD1. CDR1 is GTSNPN and CDR2 is SVGIG in the germline V gene (reference sequence). The CDR3 is made up of 13 amino acids. The V and J ends lost 6 bases and 1 base, in that order; junction bases with no gene match: 5. The CDR3 protein is CACKGAANTEAFF. CDR3 bases: TGTGCCTGTAAGGGGGCGGCGAACACTGAAGCTTTCTTT.

The rearrangement links TRBV15 to TRBJ2-6, with TRBD1 matching over 7 bases. Germline assignment: CDR1 LNHNV and CDR2 YYDKDF (reference sequence). Germline trimming cut 3 bases from V and 0 bases from J; bases unmatched to any gene: 11. This CDR3 has 19 amino acids. The CDR3 nucleotides are TGTGCCACCAGCAGGATAGACAGGGTCGATACCTCTGGGGCCAACGTCCTGACTTTC. Protein: CATSRIDRVDTSGANVLTF. The full variable domain, rest sourced from reference TRBV15 and TRBJ2-6, is DAMVIQNPRYQVTQFGKPVTLSCSQTLNHNVMYWYQQKSSQAPKLLFHYYDKDFNNEADTPDNFQSRRPNTSFCFLDIRSPGLGDTAMYLCATSRIDRVDTSGANVLTFGAGSRLTVL.

This clone has more than one count but fewer than ten. The J gene is TRBJ2-3, the V gene TRBV7-3; D ambiguous. The CDR3 is 15 amino acids. The V gene's germline CDR1 is SGHTA and CDR2 FQGTGA. V lost 5 bases to trimming and J lost 1 base, with 13 bases between them. CDR3 loop: CASSRAAVRTDTQYF. Written as DNA, the CDR3 is TGTGCCAGCAGCAGAGCCGCGGTCCGCACAGATACGCAGTATTTT.

About this clone itself: The junction shows a germline mismatch at one end, possibly a read error. The chain is built from TRBV7-9 and TRBJ2-7; possible D gene TRBD1, 5 bases. CDR1 is SEHNR, CDR2 FQNEAQ, per germline (reference sequence). This CDR3 has 15 amino acids. The CDR3 coding sequence is TGTTCCAGCAGCGCCGGACACTTAGGAGTCGACGAGCAGTACTTC. This codes for CSSSAGHLGVDEQYF.

V usage is TRBV2 and J usage is TRBJ1-5; 7 bases match TRBD1. Germline CDR1 and CDR2: SNHLY and FYNNEI. The CDR3 loop spans 14 amino acids. The V segment lost 6 bases and the J segment 5 bases; nucleotides outside the gene matches: 7. The DNA for the CDR3 is TGTGCCAGCAGGGATGGGACAGATCATCAGCCCCAGCATTTT. Its protein product is CASRDGTDHQPQHF.

The gene calls are TRBV10-3 and TRBJ1-4, with D perhaps matching TRBD1 (5 bases). The CDR3 contains 13 residues. In germline, CDR1 is ENHRY, CDR2 SYGVKD. The ends were cut back, 10 bases at V and 8 bases at J, with 17 bases in the middle. This CDR3 reads CATTVGGVEKLFF. CDR3 nucleotides: TGTGCCACCACGGTCGGGGGGGTGGAAAAACTGTTTTTT.

The chain employs TRBV20-1 and TRBJ1-1, with D possibly TRBD1 on 5 matching bases. The CDR3 has 11 residues. The ends were cut back, 4 bases at V and 3 bases at J, with 6 bases in the middle. The germline V gene has CDR1 DFQATT and CDR2 SNEGSKA (reference sequence). In nucleotides, the CDR3 is TGCAGTGCTATACAGGACACTGAAGCTTTCTTT. It specifies CSAIQDTEAFF.

The chain has TRBV9 and TRBJ1-4; D is possibly TRBD1 (6 bases). Germline V lookup: CDR1 SGDLS, CDR2 YYNGEE. The CDR3 is 15 residues long. Trimming stripped 0 bases from V and 7 bases from J, with 13 bases between. DNA for the CDR3: TGTGCCAGCAGCGTAGGGTCAGGGGCCGGTGAAAAACTGTTTTTT. It translates to CASSVGSGAGEKLFF. Complete variable domain (other parts from reference TRBV9 and TRBJ1-4): DSGVTQTPKHLITATGQRVTLRCSPRSGDLSVYWYQQSLDQGLQFLIQYYNGEERAKGNILERFSAQQFPDLHSELNLSSLELGDSALYFCASSVGSGAGEKLFFGSGTQLSVL.

The rearrangement uses TRBV7-8 and TRBJ1-1, with TRBD1 matching 9 bases. In germline, CDR1 is SGHVS, CDR2 FQNEAQ. Germline trimming cut 4 bases from V and 5 bases from J; bases unmatched to any gene: 8. This CDR3 has 15 residues. The CDR3 DNA follows: TGTGCCAGCAGCTCTGATGGGACAGGGAGGACTGAAGCTTTCTTT. It specifies CASSSDGTGRTEAFF.

The chain carries TRBV11-2 and TRBJ1-1; no firm D call. Between the trimmed V and J ends, which lost 5 bases and 4 bases, there was a span of 23 bases. The CDR3 length is 17 residues. Germline V gene sequence: CDR1 SGHAT, CDR2 FQNNGV. CDR3 amino acids: CASSRGRAGSFGTEAFF. In nucleotides, the CDR3 is TGTGCCAGCAGCCGCGGTCGGGCGGGAAGTTTCGGCACTGAAGCTTTCTTT.

The chain joins TRBV6-5 to TRBJ1-2, with D hard to call. Trimming stripped 4 bases from V and 3 bases from J, with 15 bases between. Per germline, CDR1 MNHEY and CDR2 SVGAGI. This CDR3 has 15 amino acids. The CDR3 here is CASSLTPTNDYGYTF. Here the CDR3 DNA reads TGTGCCAGCAGTTTGACACCGACAAACGACTATGGCTACACCTTC.

The chain combines TRBV27 with TRBJ2-7; 7 positions match TRBD1. The CDR3 extends over 14 amino acids. The germline gives CDR1 MNHEY, CDR2 SMNVEV (reference sequence). Trimming took 5 bases from V and 2 from J; bases not matched to a gene: 6. CDR3 protein: CASSPTGPTYEQYF. The CDR3 nucleotides read TGTGCCAGCAGTCCGACAGGGCCCACCTACGAGCAGTACTTC.

This chain links TRBV6-1 with TRBJ1-1; 9 nucleotides align to TRBD1. The CDR3 is made up of 15 amino acids. The V and J ends lost 0 bases and 4 bases, in that order; junction bases with no gene match: 3. From germline, CDR1 is MNHNS and CDR2 SASEGT. The CDR3 DNA is TGTGCCAGCAGTGAAGCGGGACAGGGAGGCACTGAAGCTTTCTTT. It specifies CASSEAGQGGTEAFF.

This clone came up once. The J gene is TRBJ2-5, the V gene TRBV6-6; TRBD2 is a possible D gene (6 bases). The J call may be incorrect, as the DNA end agrees better with TRBJ2-7. The CDR3 has 14 residues. Germline V gene data show CDR1 as MNHNY and CDR2 as SVGAGI (reference sequence). The CDR3 loop is CASSLGLLPYEQYF. The CDR3 nucleotides are TGTGCCAGCAGTTTGGGACTTTTACCCTACGAGCAGTACTTC.

The V and J genes are TRBV9 and TRBJ1-1, with 9 bases that match TRBD1. The CDR3 runs 16 residues. J was trimmed by 4 bases and V by 4 bases; bases with no gene match: 11. Germline CDR1 reads SGDLS; CDR2 reads YYNGEE. CDR3 amino acids: CASSSLQGAEATEAFF. The CDR3 coding sequence is TGTGCCAGCAGCTCACTACAGGGGGCGGAGGCCACTGAAGCTTTCTTT.

The J gene is TRBJ1-1, the V gene TRBV19; D gene uncertain. CDR3 length: 12 amino acids. Trimming left V 5 bases short and J 11 bases short, with 15 bases between. CDR1 is LNHDA, CDR2 SQIVND, per germline (reference sequence). The CDR3 is CASSPRLVGAFF. The CDR3 nucleotides read TGTGCCAGTAGTCCGAGACTGGTGGGTGCTTTCTTT.

The chain links TRBV7-2 to TRBJ1-1, with TRBD1 matching 8 bases. V dropped 5 bases and J dropped 8; count of bases not matched to a gene: 7. Germline loops: CDR1 SGHTA, CDR2 FQGNSA. The CDR3 covers 13 residues. Here the CDR3 DNA reads TGTGCCAGCAGCCCGAAGTGGGACAGGGAAGCTTTCTTT. This encodes CASSPKWDREAFF.

The chain couples TRBV5-1 to TRBJ2-2, with TRBD2 matching 12 bases. Germline loops: CDR1 SGHRS, CDR2 YFSETQ. The trim removed 3 bases at V and 4 bases at J, leaving 4 bases unmatched. CDR3 length: 16 amino acids. The CDR3 region has the DNA TGCGCCAGCAGCTACCTAGCGGGGGGGCGCACCGGGGAGCTGTTTTTT. Protein product: CASSYLAGGRTGELFF. The full variable domain, with the rest looked up from reference TRBV5-1 and TRBJ2-2, is KAGVTQTPRYLIKTRGQQVTLSCSPISGHRSVSWYQQTPGQGLQFLFEYFSETQRNKGNFPGRFSGRQFSNSRSEMNVSTLELGDSALYLCASSYLAGGRTGELFFGEGSRLTVL.

CDR3 sequence reads: CASKLTGSNEKLFF. CDR3 DNA: TGCGCCAGCAAACTAACAGGGTCTAATGAAAAACTGTTTTTT. The chain carries TRBV5-1 and TRBJ1-4; a weak D match, TRBD1 (6 bases). V shed 6 bases and J shed 3 bases, with 12 bases lying between them. The CDR3 loop spans 14 amino acids. CDR1 and CDR2 from the germline V gene are SGHRS and YFSETQ.

This clone was counted between two and nine times. The chain has TRBV7-6 and TRBJ2-1; TRBD2 matches at 12 bases. CDR3 size: 14 residues. CDR1 is SGHVS and CDR2 is FNYEAQ in the germline V gene. With V trimmed by 4 bases and J by 10 bases, 5 bases remained unmatched. The CDR3 protein is CASSSGLAGQEQFF. The CDR3 nucleotides read TGTGCCAGCAGCTCGGGACTAGCGGGCCAAGAGCAGTTCTTC.

Only one count was recorded for this clone. The chain couples TRBV21-1 to TRBJ1-1. TRBV21-1 represents a pseudogene. The length of the CDR3 is 11 residues. The CDR3 is CASSKEGPAFF. Here the CDR3 DNA reads TGTGCCAGCAGCAAGGAGGGACCCGCTTTCTTT.

V gene TRBV7-3 combines with J gene TRBJ1-2; 7 nucleotides line up with TRBD1. The CDR3 is 13 residues long. Trimming cost V 2 bases and J 8 bases; bases outside gene matches: 5. Germline CDR1 SGHTA, CDR2 FQGTGA. This CDR3 is CASSLLQGQGYTF. The CDR3 nucleotides are TGTGCCAGCAGCTTATTACAGGGGCAGGGCTACACCTTC.

The rearrangement joins TRBV29-1 to TRBJ1-4; D unclear. CDR1 SQVTM and CDR2 ANQGSEA come from the germline V gene. The CDR3 has 13 amino acids. The V and J ends lost 0 bases and 4 bases respectively, with 6 bases between them. In DNA form, the CDR3 reads TGCAGCGTTGAAGATCGGGGTAATGAAAAACTGTTTTTT. Protein product: CSVEDRGNEKLFF.

V gene TRBV18 combines with J gene TRBJ2-3, with TRBD2 matching over 7 bases. The V and J ends lost 6 bases and 3 bases, in that order; junction bases with no gene match: 6. The CDR3 is 14 residues long. In germline, CDR1 is KGHSH, CDR2 LQKENI. DNA for the CDR3: TGTGCCAGCTCCGACCCGGGGGGTACAGATACGCAGTATTTT. Translating it yields CASSDPGGTDTQYF.

This chain joins TRBV11-3 and TRBJ1-2; D is unclear. V lost 0 bases to trimming and J lost 4 bases, with 15 bases between them. CDR1 and CDR2 from the germline V gene are SGHNT and YENEEA. The CDR3 spans 16 residues. The CDR3 loop reads CASSLDRVASIYGYTF. DNA of the CDR3: TGTGCCAGCAGCTTAGATCGCGTAGCTTCGATCTATGGCTACACCTTC.

The CDR3 DNA reads as TGTGCCAGCAGCTTAGGAGCTAACTATGGCTACACCTTC. Its protein product is CASSLGANYGYTF. This chain connects TRBV7-9 to TRBJ1-2; D call uncertain. V lost 1 base and J lost 0, with 3 bases in between. Germline V lookup: CDR1 SEHNR, CDR2 FQNEAQ (reference sequence). This CDR3 region has 13 residues.

This clone was observed a handful of times. V and J are TRBV19 and TRBJ1-2; 8 nucleotides match TRBD1. This CDR3 is built from 14 residues. The V and J ends lost 3 bases and 8 bases, in that order; junction bases with no gene match: 8. Germline V lookup: CDR1 LNHDA, CDR2 SQIVND (reference sequence). In DNA form, the CDR3 reads TGTGCCAGTAGTATCGAGGACAGGGCGCCCGGCTACACCTTC. Its translation: CASSIEDRAPGYTF.

This clone appeared a single time. The chain links TRBV28 to TRBJ2-2; 7 bases line up with TRBD1. CDR1 and CDR2 (germline): MDHEN, SYDVKM. The CDR3 totals 15 residues. With V trimmed by 1 base and J by 5 bases, 4 bases remained unmatched. CDR3 protein: CASSLFIRGTGELFF. The CDR3 coding sequence is TGTGCCAGCAGTTTATTCATCAGGGGGACCGGGGAGCTGTTTTTT.